The rows below give T cell receptor beta chains drawn from one sample of a study of cytomegalovirus exposure and HLA in healthy donors. The method was immunoSEQ multiplex PCR; TCRdb's version includes in-frame clones alone and lacks a portion of them. The sample consists of 73,000 or so clones, around 70% of them appearing once. The sample consisted of PBMCs. The receptor set was obtained from a woman between 40 and 55 years old in good health and CMV-seropositive. CDR3s include the opening cysteine and the closing phenylalanine or tryptophan. A D gene is named only where the DNA matches it firmly. Clone size is shown for a subset of rows, as once, few, many or a class of expanded clone.

TRBV7-8,TRBD2,-,TRBJ2-7,CASSLGLAGGVSEQYF,TGTGCCAGCAGCTTAGGGCTAGCGGGAGGCGTCTCCGAGCAGTACTTC
TRBV2,TRBD1,-,TRBJ2-1,CASRTAGTGVRDEQFF,TGTGCCAGCAGAACTGCCGGGACAGGGGTACGGGATGAGCAGTTCTTC
TRBV9,TRBD2,-,TRBJ2-7,CASSVTSGSTYEQYF,TGTGCCAGCAGCGTTACTAGCGGGAGTACCTACGAGCAGTACTTC
TRBV27,-,-,TRBJ1-4,CASSFLSPNEKLFF,TGTGCCAGCAGTTTTCTCAGTCCTAATGAAAAACTGTTTTTT
TRBV6-5,TRBD1,-,TRBJ2-7,CASTSSGTGEYEQYF,TGTGCCAGCACCTCATCGGGGACAGGGGAGTACGAGCAGTACTTC
TRBV27,TRBD1,-,TRBJ2-3,CASNPYKRDRGPDTQYF,TGTGCCAGCAACCCCTATAAACGGGACAGGGGACCAGATACGCAGTATTTT
TRBV7-9,-,-,TRBJ1-2,CASSTGYANYGYTF,TGTGCCAGCAGTACAGGGTATGCTAACTATGGCTACACCTTC
TRBV25-1,TRBD2,few,TRBJ2-1,CASSTGASGKVIEQFF,TGTGCCAGCAGCACGGGGGCTAGCGGGAAAGTAATTGAGCAGTTCTTC
TRBV19,-,-,TRBJ2-5,CASSPQGRETQYF,TGTGCCAGTAGTCCACAGGGTCGGGAGACCCAGTACTTC
TRBV6-5,-,-,TRBJ2-3,CASKELGTDTQYF,TGTGCCAGCAAAGAACTGGGCACAGATACGCAGTATTTT
TRBV30,-,-,TRBJ1-4,CAWSAGGGRGEKLFF,TGTGCCTGGAGCGCCGGCGGAGGACGGGGTGAAAAACTGTTTTTT
TRBV10-3,-,-,TRBJ1-1,CAISESGDTEAFF,TGTGCCATCAGTGAGTCAGGGGACACTGAAGCTTTCTTT